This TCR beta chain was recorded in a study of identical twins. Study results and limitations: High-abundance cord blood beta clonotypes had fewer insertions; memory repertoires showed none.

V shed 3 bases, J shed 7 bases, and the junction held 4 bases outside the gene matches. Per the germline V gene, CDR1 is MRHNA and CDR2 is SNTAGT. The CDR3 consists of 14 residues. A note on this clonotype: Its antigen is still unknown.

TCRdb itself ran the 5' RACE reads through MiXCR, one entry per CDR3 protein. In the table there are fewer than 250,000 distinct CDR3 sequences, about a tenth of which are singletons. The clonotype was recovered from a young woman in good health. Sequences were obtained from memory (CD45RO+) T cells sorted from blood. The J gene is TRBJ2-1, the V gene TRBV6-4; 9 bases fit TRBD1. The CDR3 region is CASSETGGLNEQFF. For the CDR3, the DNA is TGTGCCAGCAGTGAGACAGGGGGGCTTAATGAGCAGTTCTTC.